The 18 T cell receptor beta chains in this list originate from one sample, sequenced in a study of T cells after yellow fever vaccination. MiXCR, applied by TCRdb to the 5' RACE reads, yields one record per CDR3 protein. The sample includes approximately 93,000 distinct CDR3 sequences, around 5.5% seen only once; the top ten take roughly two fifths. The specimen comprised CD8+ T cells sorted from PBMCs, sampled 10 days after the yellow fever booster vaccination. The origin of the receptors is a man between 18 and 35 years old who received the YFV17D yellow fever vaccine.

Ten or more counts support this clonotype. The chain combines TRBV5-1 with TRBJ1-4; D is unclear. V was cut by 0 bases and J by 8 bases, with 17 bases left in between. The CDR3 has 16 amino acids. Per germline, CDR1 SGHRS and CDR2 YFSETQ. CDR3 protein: CASSLGPSGDGEKLFF. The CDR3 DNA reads TGCGCCAGCAGCTTGGGTCCGTCGGGAGATGGGGAAAAACTGTTTTTT.

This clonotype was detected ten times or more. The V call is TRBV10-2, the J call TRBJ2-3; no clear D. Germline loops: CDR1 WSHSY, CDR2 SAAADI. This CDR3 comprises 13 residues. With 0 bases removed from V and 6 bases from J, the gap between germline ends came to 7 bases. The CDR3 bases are TGCGCCAGCAGTGAGTCGAACTTCGATACGCAGTATTTT. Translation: CASSESNFDTQYF.

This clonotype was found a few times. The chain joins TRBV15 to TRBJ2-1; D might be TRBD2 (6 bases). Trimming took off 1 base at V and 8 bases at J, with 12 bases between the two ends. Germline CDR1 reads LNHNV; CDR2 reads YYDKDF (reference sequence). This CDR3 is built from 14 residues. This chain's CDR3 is CATSRVSGGDEQFF. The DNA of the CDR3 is TGTGCCACCAGCAGAGTTAGCGGCGGGGATGAGCAGTTCTTC.

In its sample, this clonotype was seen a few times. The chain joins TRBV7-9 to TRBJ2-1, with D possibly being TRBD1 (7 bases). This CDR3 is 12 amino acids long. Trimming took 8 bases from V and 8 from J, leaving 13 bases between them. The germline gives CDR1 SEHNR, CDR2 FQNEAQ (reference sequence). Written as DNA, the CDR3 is TGTGCCAGCGCCTCAGGGGGGTATGAGCAGTTCTTC. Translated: CASASGGYEQFF.

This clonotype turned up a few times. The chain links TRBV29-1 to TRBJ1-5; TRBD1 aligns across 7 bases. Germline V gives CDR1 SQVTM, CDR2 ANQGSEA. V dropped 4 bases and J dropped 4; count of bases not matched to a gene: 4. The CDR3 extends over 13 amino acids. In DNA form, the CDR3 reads TGCAGCGTTGGACAGGGACCAAATCAGCCCCAGCATTTT. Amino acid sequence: CSVGQGPNQPQHF.

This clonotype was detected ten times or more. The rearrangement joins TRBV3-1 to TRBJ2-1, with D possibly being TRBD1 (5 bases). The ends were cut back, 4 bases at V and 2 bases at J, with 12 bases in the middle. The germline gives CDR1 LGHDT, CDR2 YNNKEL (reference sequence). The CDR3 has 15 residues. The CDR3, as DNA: TGTGCCAGCAGCCCACAGGAGCCGGCCTACAATGAGCAGTTCTTC. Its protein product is CASSPQEPAYNEQFF.

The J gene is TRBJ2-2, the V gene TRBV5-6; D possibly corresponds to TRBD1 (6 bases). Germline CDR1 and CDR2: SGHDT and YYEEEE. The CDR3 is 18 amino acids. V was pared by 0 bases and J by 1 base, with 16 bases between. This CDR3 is CASSLGVIVTGNTGELFF. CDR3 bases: TGTGCCAGCAGCTTGGGGGTGATCGTGACAGGGAACACCGGGGAGCTGTTTTTT.

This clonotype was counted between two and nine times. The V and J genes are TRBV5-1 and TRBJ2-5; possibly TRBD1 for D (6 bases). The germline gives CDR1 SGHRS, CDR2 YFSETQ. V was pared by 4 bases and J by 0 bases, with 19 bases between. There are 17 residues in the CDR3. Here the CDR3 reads CASSRAGERADQETQYF. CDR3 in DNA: TGCGCCAGCAGCCGGGCAGGGGAGAGGGCGGACCAAGAGACCCAGTACTTC.

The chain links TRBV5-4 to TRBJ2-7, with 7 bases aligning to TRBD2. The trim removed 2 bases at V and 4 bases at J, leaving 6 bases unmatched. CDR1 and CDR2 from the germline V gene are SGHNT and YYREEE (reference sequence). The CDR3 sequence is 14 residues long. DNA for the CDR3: TGTGCCAGCAGCTTCGGGACTAACCCTTACGAGCAGTACTTC. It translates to CASSFGTNPYEQYF.

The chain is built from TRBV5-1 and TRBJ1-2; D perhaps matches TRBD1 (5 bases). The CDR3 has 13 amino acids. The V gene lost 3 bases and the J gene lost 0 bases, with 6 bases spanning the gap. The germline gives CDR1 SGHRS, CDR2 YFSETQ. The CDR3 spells CASSSQANYGYTF. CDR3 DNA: TGCGCCAGCAGCTCACAGGCTAACTATGGCTACACCTTC.

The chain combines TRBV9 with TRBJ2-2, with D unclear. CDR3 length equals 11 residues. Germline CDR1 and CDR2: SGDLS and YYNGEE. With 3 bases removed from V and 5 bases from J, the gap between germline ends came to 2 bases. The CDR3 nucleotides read TGTGCCAGCAGCGCGACCGGGGAGCTGTTTTTT. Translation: CASSATGELFF.

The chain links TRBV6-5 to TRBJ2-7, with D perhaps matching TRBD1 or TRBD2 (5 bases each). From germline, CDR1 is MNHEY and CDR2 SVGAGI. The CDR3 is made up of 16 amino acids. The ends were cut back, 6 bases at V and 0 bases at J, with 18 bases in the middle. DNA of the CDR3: TGTGCCAGCAGACCTGACCCGGGACCGAGCTCCTACGAGCAGTACGTC. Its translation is CASRPDPGPSSYEQYV.

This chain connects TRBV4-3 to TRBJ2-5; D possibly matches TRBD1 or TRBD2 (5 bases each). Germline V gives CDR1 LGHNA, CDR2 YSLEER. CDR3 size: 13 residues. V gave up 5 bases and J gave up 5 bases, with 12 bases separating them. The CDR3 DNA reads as TGCGCCAGCAGCGCCCTAGGGGAGGAGACCCAGTACTTC. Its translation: CASSALGEETQYF.

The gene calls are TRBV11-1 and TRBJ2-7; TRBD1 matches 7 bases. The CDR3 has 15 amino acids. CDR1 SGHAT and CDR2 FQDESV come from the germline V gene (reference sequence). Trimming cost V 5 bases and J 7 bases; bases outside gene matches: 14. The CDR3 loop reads CASSTRNDRVREQYF. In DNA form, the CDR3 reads TGTGCCAGCAGCACTCGAAATGACAGGGTAAGGGAGCAGTACTTC.

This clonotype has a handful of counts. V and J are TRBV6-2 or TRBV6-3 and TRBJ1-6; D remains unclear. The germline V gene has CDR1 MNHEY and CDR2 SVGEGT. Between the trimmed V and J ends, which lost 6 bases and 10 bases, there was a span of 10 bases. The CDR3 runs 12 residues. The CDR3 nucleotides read TGTGCCAGCAGCTATAGTGCCTCACCCCTCCACTTT. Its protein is CASSYSASPLHF.

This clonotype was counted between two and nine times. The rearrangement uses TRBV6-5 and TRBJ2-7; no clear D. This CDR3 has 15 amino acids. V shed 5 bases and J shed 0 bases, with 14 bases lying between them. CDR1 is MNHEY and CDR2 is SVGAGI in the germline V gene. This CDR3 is CASSLRGWGSYEQYF. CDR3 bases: TGTGCCAGCAGTCTCCGTGGTTGGGGCTCCTACGAGCAGTACTTC.

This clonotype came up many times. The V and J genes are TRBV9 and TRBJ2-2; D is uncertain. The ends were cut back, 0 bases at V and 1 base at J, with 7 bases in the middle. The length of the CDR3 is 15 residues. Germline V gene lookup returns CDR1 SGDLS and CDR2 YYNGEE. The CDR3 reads CASSVAKGNTGELFF. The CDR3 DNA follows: TGTGCCAGCAGCGTAGCCAAGGGGAACACCGGGGAGCTGTTTTTT.

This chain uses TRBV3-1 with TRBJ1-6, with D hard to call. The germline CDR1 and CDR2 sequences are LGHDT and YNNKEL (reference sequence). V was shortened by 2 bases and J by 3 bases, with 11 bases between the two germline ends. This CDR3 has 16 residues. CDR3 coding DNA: TGTGCCAGCAGCCAACTACAACAGTTCTATAATTCACCCCTCCACTTT. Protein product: CASSQLQQFYNSPLHF. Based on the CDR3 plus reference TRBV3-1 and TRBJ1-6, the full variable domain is DTAVSQTPKYLVTQMGNDKSIKCEQNLGHDTMYWYKQDSKKFLKIMFSYNNKELIINETVPNRFSPKSPDKAHLNLHINSLELGDSAVYFCASSQLQQFYNSPLHFGNGTRLTVT.